The 22 T cell receptor beta chains given below trace back to one sample, sequenced in a study of regulatory T cells in long-lasting Graves disease. Arm-PCR of CDR3 regions and iRepertoire HTBI primers were the basis on which TCR beta libraries were built. TCRdb processed the multiplex PCR reads anew with MiXCR; each CDR3 protein has one entry. The repertoire holds more than 400,000 distinct CDR3 sequences, with 15% to 20% as singletons. Time point specified: newly diagnosed GD, antithyroid drugs for less than 3 months. The authors made the TCR library using RNA they extracted from PBMCs. This same sample was also part of a study on T cells in Graves' hyperthyroidism and ophthalmopathy.

The sequencing used peripheral blood mononuclear cells (PBMCs), collected at new diagnosis, from a patient treated with antithyroid drugs. The receptors come from a man aged 35 to 55 with Graves disease.

This clonotype came up many times. This chain uses TRBV24-1 with TRBJ2-3, with D perhaps matching TRBD1 (6 bases). Trimming took 2 bases from V and 4 from J, leaving 9 bases between them. CDR1 and CDR2 from the germline V gene are KGHDR and SFDVKD. This CDR3 spans 14 amino acids. The CDR3 DNA sequence: TGTGCCACCAGTGATTACAGGGACCCAGATACGCAGTATTTT. It yields the protein CATSDYRDPDTQYF.

This clonotype was seen at least ten times. The chain recombines TRBV28 with TRBJ2-7, with TRBD2 matching over 7 bases. Germline V gene sequence: CDR1 MDHEN, CDR2 SYDVKM. This CDR3 is 14 amino acids long. Germline trimming cut 6 bases from V and 2 bases from J; bases unmatched to any gene: 7. The DNA for the CDR3 is TGTGCCAGCAGGTTTAGCGGGCCTACCTACGAGCAGTACTTC. The encoded protein is CASRFSGPTYEQYF.

The chain has TRBV12-3 or TRBV12-4 and TRBJ2-2; tentative D call: TRBD2 (6 bases). V was trimmed by 8 bases and J by 3 bases, leaving 10 bases between them. The length of the CDR3 is 13 residues. The CDR3: CASLRRDTGELFF. The CDR3 DNA reads as TGTGCCAGCCTTCGGAGGGACACCGGGGAGCTGTTTTTT.

The chain carries TRBV28 and TRBJ2-1, with TRBD2 as a possible D gene (5 bases). Germline assignment: CDR1 MDHEN and CDR2 SYDVKM. This CDR3 region has 14 residues. The V gene lost 10 bases and the J gene lost 0 bases, with 13 bases spanning the gap. The CDR3 DNA sequence: TGTGCCATCGGGGTCCGGGACTCCTACAATGAGCAGTTCTTC. Residues: CAIGVRDSYNEQFF. Supplemented by reference TRBV28 and TRBJ2-1, the full variable domain reads DVKVTQSSRYLVKRTGEKVFLECVQDMDHENMFWYRQDPGLGLRLIYFSYDVKMKEKGDIPEGYSVSREKKERFSLILESASTNQTSMYLCAIGVRDSYNEQFFGPGTRLTVL.

This clonotype has ten or more counts. The V call is TRBV12-3 or TRBV12-4, the J call TRBJ2-5; D gene ambiguous. The CDR3 is 13 residues long. V was shortened by 6 bases and J by 0 bases, with 8 bases between the two germline ends. The CDR3 DNA follows: TGTGCCAGCAGACCTGCTAACCAAGAGACCCAGTACTTC. It is translated as CASRPANQETQYF.

Concerning this clonotype: A much larger clonotype is one base distant, so this may be a read error. The V gene is TRBV6-5, the J gene TRBJ2-2; TRBD2 matches at 7 bases. CDR3 length: 15 residues. Germline-derived CDR1 and CDR2 are MNHEY and SVGAGI. CDR3 in amino acids: CACSYSGLGAGELFF. The CDR3 nucleotides are TGTGCCTGCAGTTACAGTGGACTAGGGGCCGGGGAGCTGTTTTTT.

In this sample, this clonotype turned up a few times. The rearrangement uses TRBV20-1 and TRBJ1-5, with D unclear. Germline CDR1 reads DFQATT; CDR2 reads SNEGSKA (reference sequence). The length of the CDR3 is 12 residues. CDR3 loop: CSVVEGNQPQHF. For the CDR3, the DNA is TGCAGCGTGGTAGAGGGCAATCAGCCCCAGCATTTT.

This clonotype has only a few counts. The V call is TRBV7-9, the J call TRBJ2-3; D not certain. In germline, CDR1 is SEHNR, CDR2 FQNEAQ (reference sequence). The CDR3 is 14 amino acids. V lost 2 bases, J lost 5 bases, and 11 bases lay in between. The CDR3 coding sequence is TGTGCCAGCAGCTTATCGCCAGGCAAAGATACGCAGTATTTT. Its translation: CASSLSPGKDTQYF. Using reference TRBV7-9 and TRBJ2-3 for the parts outside the CDR3, the full variable domain is DTGVSQNPRHKITKRGQNVTFRCDPISEHNRLYWYRQTLGQGPEFLTYFQNEAQLEKSRLLSDRFSAERPKGSFSTLEIQRTEQGDSAMYLCASSLSPGKDTQYFGPGTRLTVL.

This rearrangement joins TRBV28 to TRBJ2-1; 7 bases match TRBD2. With 6 bases clipped from V and 7 bases from J, the junction kept 12 bases outside the gene matches. Germline V gene data show CDR1 as MDHEN and CDR2 as SYDVKM. The CDR3 sequence is 15 residues long. The CDR3 DNA reads as TGTGCCAGCAGCTCCAGCGGGATTGAAAATAATGAGCAGTTCTTC. This codes for CASSSSGIENNEQFF. The whole variable domain, filled in from reference TRBV28 and TRBJ2-1, reads DVKVTQSSRYLVKRTGEKVFLECVQDMDHENMFWYRQDPGLGLRLIYFSYDVKMKEKGDIPEGYSVSREKKERFSLILESASTNQTSMYLCASSSSGIENNEQFFGPGTRLTVL.

As for this clonotype: A read error may explain this, as a much larger clone is one base away. The rearrangement uses TRBV12-3 or TRBV12-4 and TRBJ2-1, with 7 bases aligning to TRBD1. V lost 6 bases and J lost 13; bases outside the gene matches: 15. This CDR3 comprises 14 residues. The CDR3 bases are TGTGCCAGCAGCCCTACAGGGGCCCGAGAGACCCAGTTCTTC. Its protein product is CASSPTGARETQFF.

The CDR3: CSASKDRNSPLHF. In nucleotides, the CDR3 is TGCAGTGCTTCTAAGGATAGGAATTCACCCCTCCACTTT. The chain links TRBV20-1 to TRBJ1-6; no firm D call. V dropped 5 bases and J dropped 7 bases, with 12 bases sitting between them. The germline CDR1 and CDR2 sequences are DFQATT and SNEGSKA (reference sequence). CDR3 size: 13 residues.

This clonotype appeared many times. The V and J genes are TRBV27 and TRBJ1-1; TRBD1 agrees at 8 bases. Germline V gives CDR1 MNHEY, CDR2 SMNVEV (reference sequence). The CDR3 runs 15 residues. Trimming at V came to 5 bases and at J to 4 bases, leaving 9 bases not matched to a gene. The CDR3 DNA is TGTGCCAGCAGTCTGAGGACAGGGAGTATCACTGAAGCTTTCTTT. Amino acids: CASSLRTGSITEAFF.

This clonotype came up a few times. V and J are TRBV28 and TRBJ1-2, with no clear D. The germline V gene has CDR1 MDHEN and CDR2 SYDVKM. The CDR3 sequence is 13 residues long. With 7 bases removed from V and 4 bases from J, the gap between germline ends came to 13 bases. CDR3 amino acids: CASTAERIYGYTF. For the CDR3, the DNA is TGTGCCAGCACCGCCGAGAGAATCTATGGCTACACCTTC.

This clonotype was seen repeatedly, ten times or more. The DNA for the CDR3 is TGCGCCAGCAGTATCAGGGAACGAAGCGAGCAGTACTTC. Translated: CASSIRERSEQYF. V usage is TRBV5-1 and J usage is TRBJ2-7, with D tentatively TRBD1 (5 bases). Germline lookup yields CDR1 SGHRS and CDR2 YFSETQ. The V gene lost 5 bases and the J gene lost 6 bases, with 15 bases spanning the gap. This CDR3 has 13 residues.

In this sample, this clonotype turned up many times. The CDR3 region is CSASLTASRSYGYTF. The CDR3 nucleotides are TGCAGTGCTAGCCTAACCGCCAGTAGGTCCTATGGCTACACCTTC. The rearrangement uses TRBV20-1 and TRBJ1-2; D is undetermined. Per germline, CDR1 DFQATT and CDR2 SNEGSKA (reference sequence). The CDR3 has 15 amino acids. The V end lost 3 bases, the J end lost 4 bases, and 18 bases lay between the germline ends.

The CDR3 coding sequence is TGTGCCAGCAGCCAAGAAAGGGGTAGCTACGAGCAGTACTTC. Its protein is CASSQERGSYEQYF. This rearrangement joins TRBV4-2 to TRBJ2-7, with a tentative D call TRBD1 (5 bases). This CDR3 has 14 residues. Trimming took 0 bases from V and 3 from J, leaving 9 bases between them. The germline V gene has CDR1 LGHNA and CDR2 YNFKEQ.

This clonotype appeared a few times. The junction differs from germline at one of its ends, possibly a read error. CDR3 sequence: CASENRDRGGGALFF. CDR3 bases: TGTGCCAGTGAAAACCGGGACAGGGGCGGCGGGGCGCTGTTTTTT. The V gene is TRBV6-1, the J gene TRBJ2-2; 10 nucleotides line up with TRBD1. The CDR3 extends over 15 amino acids. The germline CDR1 and CDR2 sequences are MNHNS and SASEGT.

There are many counts of this clonotype. This chain connects TRBV27 to TRBJ1-1; D perhaps matches TRBD1 (5 bases). The V end lost 9 bases, the J end lost 5 bases, and 16 bases lay between the germline ends. The CDR3 consists of 13 residues. Germline assignment: CDR1 MNHEY and CDR2 SMNVEV (reference sequence). The CDR3 protein is CASGTSFGTEAFF. DNA for the CDR3: TGTGCCAGTGGGACCTCATTCGGAACTGAAGCTTTCTTT.

There are many counts of this clonotype. This chain uses TRBV11-2 with TRBJ2-7; no firm D call. V was pared by 4 bases and J by 7 bases, with 11 bases between. CDR3 length: 12 residues. Germline V gives CDR1 SGHAT, CDR2 FQNNGV. The CDR3 nucleotides read TGTGCCAGCAGCTATGCAGCTTGGGAGCAGTACTTC. Its translation is CASSYAAWEQYF.

This clonotype came up a few times. The rearrangement uses TRBV6-1 and TRBJ1-1; D is uncertain. The germline V and J ends were trimmed by 3 bases and 4 bases, with 15 bases remaining between them. The CDR3 contains 15 residues. Germline CDR1 reads MNHNS; CDR2 reads SASEGT. In nucleotides, the CDR3 is TGTGCCAGCAGTGACTCAGTCTTCGGGAGCACTGAAGCTTTCTTT. This codes for CASSDSVFGSTEAFF.

The rearrangement joins TRBV29-1 to TRBJ2-2, with D tentatively TRBD1 or TRBD2 (5 bases each). The CDR3 runs 15 residues. V was trimmed by 4 bases and J by 7 bases, leaving 19 bases between them. CDR1 is SQVTM, CDR2 ANQGSEA, per germline. Here the CDR3 DNA reads TGCAGCGTTGGGGACCCAGGGAGAGGAAACGGGGAGCTGTTTTTT. Amino acid sequence: CSVGDPGRGNGELFF.

This clonotype has only a few counts. The J gene is TRBJ2-7, the V gene TRBV20-1, with 10 bases identical to TRBD1. V was pared by 6 bases and J by 5 bases, with 7 bases of the junction left unmatched. This CDR3 is 13 amino acids long. Germline lookup yields CDR1 DFQATT and CDR2 SNEGSKA (reference sequence). CDR3 in DNA: TGCAGTGCACCCGGGACAGGGGACCACGAGCAGTACTTC. Its translation is CSAPGTGDHEQYF.